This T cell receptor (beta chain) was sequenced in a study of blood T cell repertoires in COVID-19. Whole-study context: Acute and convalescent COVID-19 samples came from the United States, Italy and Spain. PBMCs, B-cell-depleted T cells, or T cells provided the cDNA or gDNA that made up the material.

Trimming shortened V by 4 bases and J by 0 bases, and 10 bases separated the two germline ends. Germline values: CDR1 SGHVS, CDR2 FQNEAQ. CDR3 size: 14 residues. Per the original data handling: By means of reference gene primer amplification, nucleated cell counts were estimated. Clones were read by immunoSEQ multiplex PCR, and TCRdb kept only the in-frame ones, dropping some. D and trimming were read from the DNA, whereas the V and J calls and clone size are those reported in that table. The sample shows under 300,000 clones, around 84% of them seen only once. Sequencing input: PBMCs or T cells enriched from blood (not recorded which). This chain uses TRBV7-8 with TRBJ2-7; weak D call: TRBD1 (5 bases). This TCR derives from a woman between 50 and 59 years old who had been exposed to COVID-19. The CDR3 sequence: CASSSYRLSYEQYF. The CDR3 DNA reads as TGTGCCAGCAGCTCGTACAGGCTCTCCTACGAGCAGTACTTC.